Listed here are 2 T cell receptor beta chains from one sample, sequenced in a study of cytomegalovirus exposure and HLA in healthy donors. The PCR used 60 Vbeta and 13 Jbeta primers. Sequenced by immunoSEQ multiplex PCR; TCRdb stores in-frame clones only, minus some. The sample gives some 110,000 clones, 60% to 80% of which show up once; 15% to 20% is in the top ten. Sequences were obtained from PBMCs. Receptors originate from a man aged 45-65 years in good health and CMV-seropositive.

The chain carries TRBV27 and TRBJ2-5; the match to TRBD1 covers 9 bases. The last part of the DNA fits TRBJ2-7 better; the J call may be wrong. Germline CDR1 MNHEY, CDR2 SMNVEV (reference sequence). This CDR3 spans 14 amino acids. CDR3 amino acids: CASSLSGTGSEQYF. In nucleotides, the CDR3 is TGTGCCAGCAGTTTATCGGGGACAGGGTCCGAGCAGTACTTC.

The chain couples TRBV7-9 to TRBJ2-5, with 10 bases identical to TRBD2. J lost 4 bases, V lost 2 bases, and 7 bases had no gene match. Germline V lookup: CDR1 SEHNR, CDR2 FQNEAQ (reference sequence). The CDR3 runs 16 residues. DNA of the CDR3: TGTGCCAGCAGCTTAAGCGGGGGGGCGAGGGGAGAGACCCAGTACTTC. It yields the protein CASSLSGGARGETQYF.